Sequencing of this T cell receptor beta chain was carried out in a study of T cell changes during pregnancy in multiple sclerosis. There are a few counts of this clone. The same CDR3 arises from other DNA sequences in this sample as well. Sequencing was performed with immunoSEQ multiplex PCR; in TCRdb, only in-frame clones are kept and a portion is missing. This table has 75,000 to 80,000 clones, 93% appearing once. This TCR was recovered from a female donor in good health, enrolled as a control in a pregnancy study. The material was peripheral blood, obtained after pregnancy.

CDR3 in DNA: TGTGCCAGCAGTGAAGAAGACAGGGGCTATGGCTACACCTTC. Protein product: CASSEEDRGYGYTF. The chain couples TRBV2 to TRBJ1-2; 8 nucleotides match TRBD1. Unmatched junction bases numbered 2, after V lost 1 base and J lost 4 bases. This CDR3 has 14 residues. Germline V gene sequence: CDR1 SNHLY, CDR2 FYNNEI.